These T cell receptor beta chains were read from a single sample in a study of blood T cell repertoires in COVID-19. The protocol was immunoSEQ multiplex PCR, while the TCRdb copy is restricted to in-frame clones and leaves out a portion. The profile shows fewer than 200,000 clones, approximately 84% of them singletons. Sequenced input: peripheral blood. Receptors were obtained from a middle-aged man who had recovered from COVID-19. CDR3s include the opening cysteine and the closing phenylalanine or tryptophan. The order of the fields is D gene, J gene, V gene, CDR3 length, clone size, CDR3 protein, CDR3 DNA. The D gene is left open where the match is weak. Clone sizes are given selectively: once, few, many, or a class where the clone is expanded.

D gene: -
J gene: TRBJ2-7
V gene: TRBV19
CDR3 length: 13
clone size: -
CDR3 protein: CASSTSGQYEQYF
CDR3 DNA: TGTGCCAGTAGTACCTCAGGACAGTACGAGCAGTACTTC

D gene: -
J gene: TRBJ1-1
V gene: TRBV7-3
CDR3 length: 13
clone size: -
CDR3 protein: CASSATGDTEAFF
CDR3 DNA: TGTGCCAGCAGCGCCACGGGTGACACTGAAGCTTTCTTT

D gene: TRBD2
J gene: TRBJ2-2
V gene: TRBV2
CDR3 length: 14
clone size: -
CDR3 protein: CASGTSANTGELFF
CDR3 DNA: TGTGCCAGCGGGACTAGCGCGAACACCGGGGAGCTGTTTTTT

D gene: TRBD2
J gene: TRBJ2-1
V gene: TRBV7-9
CDR3 length: 16
clone size: -
CDR3 protein: CASSLGPSGNYNEQFF
CDR3 DNA: TGTGCCAGCAGCTTAGGGCCTAGCGGGAACTACAATGAGCAGTTCTTC

D gene: -
J gene: TRBJ2-3
V gene: TRBV19
CDR3 length: 16
clone size: -
CDR3 protein: CASTKASSARTDTQYF
CDR3 DNA: TGTGCCAGCACCAAGGCTAGTTCGGCCCGCACAGATACGCAGTATTTT

D gene: TRBD1
J gene: TRBJ2-7
V gene: TRBV6-2/TRBV6-3
CDR3 length: 14
clone size: -
CDR3 protein: CASSSTDRVYEQYF
CDR3 DNA: TGTGCCAGCAGCTCGACTGACAGGGTCTACGAGCAGTACTTC

D gene: TRBD2
J gene: TRBJ2-1
V gene: TRBV3-1/TRBV3-2
CDR3 length: 15
clone size: -
CDR3 protein: CASSQGGGSYNEQFF
CDR3 DNA: TGTGCCAGCAGCCAAGGGGGGGGCTCCTACAATGAGCAGTTCTTC

D gene: TRBD1
J gene: TRBJ1-1
V gene: TRBV6-2/TRBV6-3
CDR3 length: 14
clone size: once
CDR3 protein: CASSTRDRAAEAFF
CDR3 DNA: TGTGCCAGCAGTACTCGCGACAGGGCGGCTGAAGCTTTCTTT

D gene: -
J gene: TRBJ1-5
V gene: TRBV28
CDR3 length: 14
clone size: few
CDR3 protein: CASSLDRTDQPQHF
CDR3 DNA: TGTGCCAGCAGTCTCGACAGAACTGATCAGCCCCAGCATTTT

D gene: -
J gene: TRBJ2-7
V gene: TRBV5-1
CDR3 length: 14
clone size: -
CDR3 protein: CASSPSSFPGEQYF
CDR3 DNA: TGCGCCAGCAGCCCTTCGAGTTTCCCGGGCGAGCAGTACTTC

D gene: -
J gene: TRBJ1-4
V gene: TRBV6-6
CDR3 length: 12
clone size: -
CDR3 protein: CASSPGAGKLFF
CDR3 DNA: TGTGCCAGCAGCCCCGGTGCGGGAAAACTGTTTTTT

D gene: -
J gene: TRBJ2-7
V gene: TRBV9
CDR3 length: 12
clone size: -
CDR3 protein: CASSVDGGEQYF
CDR3 DNA: TGTGCCAGCAGCGTAGACGGGGGCGAGCAGTACTTC

D gene: -
J gene: TRBJ2-5
V gene: TRBV5-4
CDR3 length: 15
clone size: -
CDR3 protein: CASSIAAGDQETQYF
CDR3 DNA: TGTGCCAGCAGCATAGCCGCCGGGGACCAAGAGACCCAGTACTTC

D gene: TRBD1
J gene: TRBJ1-6
V gene: TRBV5-6
CDR3 length: 14
clone size: -
CDR3 protein: CASSSSGGGSPLHF
CDR3 DNA: TGTGCCAGCAGCTCTTCAGGGGGTGGCTCACCCCTCCACTTT

D gene: -
J gene: TRBJ1-5
V gene: TRBV6-4
CDR3 length: 14
clone size: -
CDR3 protein: CATSADGVGQPQHF
CDR3 DNA: TGTGCCACCTCCGCGGACGGGGTTGGTCAGCCCCAGCATTTT